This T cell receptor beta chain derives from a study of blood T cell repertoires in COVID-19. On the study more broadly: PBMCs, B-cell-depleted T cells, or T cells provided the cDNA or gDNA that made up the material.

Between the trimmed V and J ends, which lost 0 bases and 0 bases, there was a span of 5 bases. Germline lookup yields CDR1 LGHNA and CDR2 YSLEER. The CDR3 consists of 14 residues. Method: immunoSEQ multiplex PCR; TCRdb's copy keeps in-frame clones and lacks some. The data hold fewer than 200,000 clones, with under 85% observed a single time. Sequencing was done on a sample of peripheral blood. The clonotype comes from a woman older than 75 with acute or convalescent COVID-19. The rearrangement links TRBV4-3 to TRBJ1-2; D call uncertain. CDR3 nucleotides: TGCGCCAGCAGCCAAGAGGTAGCTAACTATGGCTACACCTTC. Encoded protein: CASSQEVANYGYTF.